This T cell receptor beta chain was recorded in a study of T cells expressing NK-cell markers. Overall study: The authors derived TCR beta repertoires from sorted CD3+CD56+NKG2C+, CD3+CD56+NKG2C- and CD3+CD56-NKG2C+ T cells. Seven of the eight sequenced donors were classified as HCMV-seropositive, and one was classified as seronegative.

CDR3 size: 16 residues. The germline V gene encodes CDR1 SGHRS and CDR2 YFSETQ. One entry per CDR3 protein, without DNA, is what TCRdb gives after re-calling the 5' RACE reads. The sample table includes about 390,000 distinct CDR3 sequences. The chain joins TRBV5-1 to TRBJ2-2; no DNA is available, so the TRBD2 call from TCRdb remains unchecked. The specimen sequenced was blood T cells: a sorted CD56 or NKG2C T cell subset, CD4+ or CD8+ T cells, or bulk PBMC T cells (not recorded which). The sequence was obtained from a woman aged 45-60 years in good health. The CDR3: CASSYGLAGVGGELFF.